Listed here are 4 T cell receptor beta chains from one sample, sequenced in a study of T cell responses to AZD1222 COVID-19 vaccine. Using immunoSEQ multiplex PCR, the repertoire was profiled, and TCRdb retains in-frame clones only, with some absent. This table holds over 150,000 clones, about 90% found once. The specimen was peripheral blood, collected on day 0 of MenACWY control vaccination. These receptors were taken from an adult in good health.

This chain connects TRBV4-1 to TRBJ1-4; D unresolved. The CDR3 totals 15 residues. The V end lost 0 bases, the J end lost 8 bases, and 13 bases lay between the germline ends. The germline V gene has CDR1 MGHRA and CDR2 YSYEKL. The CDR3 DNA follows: TGCGCCAGCAGCCAAGATCGGGCGGGATCGGAAAAACTGTTTTTT. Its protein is CASSQDRAGSEKLFF.

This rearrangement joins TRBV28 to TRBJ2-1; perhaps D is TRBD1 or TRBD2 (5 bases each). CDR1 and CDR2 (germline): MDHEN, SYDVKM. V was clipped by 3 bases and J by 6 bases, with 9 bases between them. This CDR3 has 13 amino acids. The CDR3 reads CASSFHGANEQFF. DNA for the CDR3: TGTGCCAGCAGTTTCCACGGGGCCAATGAGCAGTTCTTC.

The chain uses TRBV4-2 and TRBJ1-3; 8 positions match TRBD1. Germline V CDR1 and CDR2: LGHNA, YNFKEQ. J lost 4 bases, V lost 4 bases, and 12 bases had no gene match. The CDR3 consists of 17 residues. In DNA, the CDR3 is TGTGCCAGCAGCCGTCTCACCAGGGGGCTTGGAGGAAACACCATATATTTT. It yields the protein CASSRLTRGLGGNTIYF.

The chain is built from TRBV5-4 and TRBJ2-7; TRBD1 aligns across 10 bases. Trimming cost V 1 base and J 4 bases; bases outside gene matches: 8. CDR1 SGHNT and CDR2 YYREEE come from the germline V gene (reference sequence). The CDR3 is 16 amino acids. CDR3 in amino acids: CASSLHSGTGVYEQYF. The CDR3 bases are TGTGCCAGCAGCTTGCACTCCGGGACAGGGGTTTACGAGCAGTACTTC.